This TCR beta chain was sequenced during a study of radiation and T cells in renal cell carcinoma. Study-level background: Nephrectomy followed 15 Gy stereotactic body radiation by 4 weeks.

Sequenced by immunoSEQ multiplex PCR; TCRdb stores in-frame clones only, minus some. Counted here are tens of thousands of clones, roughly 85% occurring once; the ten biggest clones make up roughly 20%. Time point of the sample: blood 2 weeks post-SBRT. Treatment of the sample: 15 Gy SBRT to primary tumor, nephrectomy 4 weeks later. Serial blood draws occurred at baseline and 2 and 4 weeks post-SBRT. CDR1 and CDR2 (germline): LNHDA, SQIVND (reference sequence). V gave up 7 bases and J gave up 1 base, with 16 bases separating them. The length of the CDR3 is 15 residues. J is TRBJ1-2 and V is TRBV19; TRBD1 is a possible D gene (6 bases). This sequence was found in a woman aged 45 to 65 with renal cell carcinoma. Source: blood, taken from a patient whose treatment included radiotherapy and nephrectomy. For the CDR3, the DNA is TGTGCCAGTATGACCTACACAGGGTTTAACTATGGCTACACCTTC. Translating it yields CASMTYTGFNYGYTF. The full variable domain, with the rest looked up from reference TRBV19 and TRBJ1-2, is DGGITQSPKYLFRKEGQNVTLSCEQNLNHDAMYWYRQDPGQGLRLIYYSQIVNDFQKGDIAEGYSVSREKKESFPLTVTSAQKNPTAFYLCASMTYTGFNYGYTFGSGTRLTVV.